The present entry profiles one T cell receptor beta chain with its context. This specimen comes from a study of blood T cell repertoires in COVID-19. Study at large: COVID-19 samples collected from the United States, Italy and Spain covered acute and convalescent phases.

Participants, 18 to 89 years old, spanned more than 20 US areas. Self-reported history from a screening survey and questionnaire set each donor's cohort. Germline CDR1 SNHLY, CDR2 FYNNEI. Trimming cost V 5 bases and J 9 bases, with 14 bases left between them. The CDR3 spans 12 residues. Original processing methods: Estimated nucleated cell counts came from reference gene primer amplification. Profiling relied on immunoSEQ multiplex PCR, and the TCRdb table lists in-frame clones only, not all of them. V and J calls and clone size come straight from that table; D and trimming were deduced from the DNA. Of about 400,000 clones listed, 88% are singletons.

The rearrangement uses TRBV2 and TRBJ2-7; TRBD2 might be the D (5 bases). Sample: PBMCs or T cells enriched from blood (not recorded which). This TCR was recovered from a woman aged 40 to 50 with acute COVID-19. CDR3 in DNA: TGTGCCAGCAGTTACGTGGGGAGCCGGCAGTACTTC. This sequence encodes CASSYVGSRQYF.